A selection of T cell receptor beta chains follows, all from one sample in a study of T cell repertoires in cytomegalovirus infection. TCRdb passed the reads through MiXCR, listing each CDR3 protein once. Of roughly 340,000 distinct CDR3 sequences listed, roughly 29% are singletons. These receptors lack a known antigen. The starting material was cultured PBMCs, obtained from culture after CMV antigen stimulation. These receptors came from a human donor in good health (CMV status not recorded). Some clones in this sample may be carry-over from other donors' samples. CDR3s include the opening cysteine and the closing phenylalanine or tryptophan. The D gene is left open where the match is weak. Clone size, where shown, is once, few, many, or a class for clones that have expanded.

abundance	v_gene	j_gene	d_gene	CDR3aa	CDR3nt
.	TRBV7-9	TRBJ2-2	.	CASSSQGIRELFF	TGTGCCAGCAGCTCCCAGGGGATACGGGAGCTGTTTTTT
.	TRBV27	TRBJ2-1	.	CASSLSTGPLDNEQFF	TGTGCCAGCAGTTTATCAACAGGTCCCCTAGACAATGAGCAGTTCTTC
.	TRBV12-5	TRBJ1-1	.	CASGLVLTRDSSEAFF	TGTGCTAGTGGTTTGGTACTTACACGCGACTCGTCTGAAGCTTTCTTT
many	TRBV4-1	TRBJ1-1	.	CASSQDPLTQKPPEAFF	TGCGCCAGCAGCCAAGATCCCCTAACCCAAAAGCCTCCTGAAGCTTTCTTT
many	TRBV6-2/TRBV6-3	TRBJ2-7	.	CASSASGTESYEQYF	TGTGCCAGCAGTGCCTCCGGGACCGAGTCCTACGAGCAGTACTTC
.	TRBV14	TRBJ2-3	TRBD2	CASSPISNGGAADTQYF	TGTGCCAGCAGCCCCATCTCTAACGGGGGGGCAGCAGATACGCAGTATTTT
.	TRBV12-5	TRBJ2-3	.	CASGLVLTLFGDTQYF	TGTGCTAGTGGTTTGGTGCTTACCCTCTTCGGAGATACGCAGTATTTT
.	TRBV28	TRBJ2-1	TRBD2	CASTPAGDEYEQSF	TGTGCCAGCACCCCGGCGGGAGATGAGTATGAGCAGTCCTTC
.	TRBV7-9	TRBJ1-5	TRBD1	CASGQGNQPQHF	TGTGCCAGTGGACAGGGCAATCAGCCCCAGCATTTT
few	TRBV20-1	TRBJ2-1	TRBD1	CSTDRGKYNEQFF	TGCAGTACGGACAGGGGGAAATACAATGAGCAGTTCTTC
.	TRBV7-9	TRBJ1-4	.	CASSLDRTGVRTATNEKLFF	TGTGCCAGCAGCTTAGATCGTACGGGGGTTAGAACCGCAACTAATGAAAAACTGTTTTTT
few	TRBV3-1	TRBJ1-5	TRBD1	CASSPRDRENQPQHF	TGTGCCAGCAGCCCTCGGGACAGAGAGAATCAGCCCCAGCATTTT
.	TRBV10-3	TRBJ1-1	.	CAISPPNSGTEAFF	TGTGCCATCAGCCCTCCTAACAGTGGCACTGAAGCTTTCTTT
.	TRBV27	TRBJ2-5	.	CASSLGTVGTQYF	TGTGCCAGCAGTCTCGGGACCGTCGGGACCCAGTACTTC
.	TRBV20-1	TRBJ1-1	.	CSAPATGRTVTEAFF	TGCAGTGCTCCCGCAACGGGAAGGACGGTAACTGAAGCTTTCTTT
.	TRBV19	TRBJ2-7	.	CASGPGRLYYEQYF	TGTGCCAGTGGCCCGGGCCGACTGTACTACGAGCAGTACTTC
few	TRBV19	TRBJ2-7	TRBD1	CASSPRDRSSYEQYF	TGTGCCAGTAGTCCCCGGGACAGGAGCTCCTACGAGCAGTACTTC
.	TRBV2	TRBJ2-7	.	CASSDPTGGYEQYF	TGTGCCAGCAGTGATCCCACCGGGGGATACGAGCAGTACTTC
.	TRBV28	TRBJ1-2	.	CASRYGRNYGYTF	TGTGCCAGCAGGTACGGAAGAAACTATGGCTACACCTTC
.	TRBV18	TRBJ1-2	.	CASSPLPGDGYTF	TGTGCCAGCTCACCCCTGCCGGGGGATGGCTACACCTTC
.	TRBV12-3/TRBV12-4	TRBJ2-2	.	CASGPEWAGELFF	TGTGCCAGCGGACCAGAGTGGGCCGGGGAGCTGTTTTTT
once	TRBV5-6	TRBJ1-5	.	CASSTAYQPQHF	TGTGCCAGCAGCACCGCTTATCAGCCCCAGCATTTT
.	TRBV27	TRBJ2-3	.	CASRQISTDTQYF	TGTGCCAGCAGACAGATTAGCACAGATACGCAGTATTTT
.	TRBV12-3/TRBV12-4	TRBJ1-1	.	CASRPGRLNTEAFF	TGTGCCAGCAGACCCGGACGCCTGAACACTGAAGCTTTCTTT
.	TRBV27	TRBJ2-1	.	CASSSLSYNEQFF	TGTGCCAGCAGTTCCCTCTCCTACAATGAGCAGTTCTTC
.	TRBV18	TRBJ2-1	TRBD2	CASSILADSYNEQFF	TGTGCCAGCTCAATACTAGCGGACTCCTACAATGAGCAGTTCTTC
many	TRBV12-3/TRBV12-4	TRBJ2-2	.	CASSSGGTGELFF	TGTGCCAGCAGCTCAGGCGGCACCGGGGAGCTGTTTTTT
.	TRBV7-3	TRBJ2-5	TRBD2	CASSYGTSPQETQYF	TGTGCCAGCAGCTATGGGACTAGTCCCCAAGAGACCCAGTACTTC